Below, 14 T cell receptor beta chains from the same sample are listed, as sequenced in a study of shared clonotypes between healthy human individuals. Naive-designated CD8 cells lacked CD45RO, were positively enriched for CCR7, and omitted terminally differentiated effector memory CD45RA+ cells. The method was immunoSEQ multiplex PCR; TCRdb's version includes in-frame clones alone and lacks a portion of them. The table shows hundreds of thousands of clones, with 95% occurring only once. Sequenced material: naive CD8+ T cells sorted from blood. These TCRs come from a woman under 40 in good health.

The chain carries TRBV5-4 and TRBJ2-7, with a weak D call TRBD1 (6 bases). Germline V gene lookup returns CDR1 SGHNT and CDR2 YYREEE (reference sequence). V was shortened by 5 bases and J by 2 bases, with 14 bases between the two germline ends. This CDR3 has 14 amino acids. This CDR3 is CASSVGDNAYEQYF. The DNA for the CDR3 is TGTGCCAGCAGTGTTGGGGACAATGCCTACGAGCAGTACTTC.

This clone was seen a single time. The rearrangement links TRBV7-9 to TRBJ2-7; TRBD2 matches 7 bases. Germline assignment: CDR1 SEHNR and CDR2 FQNEAQ (reference sequence). The CDR3 contains 15 residues. Trimming cost V 4 bases and J 1 base; bases outside gene matches: 7. The CDR3 loop reads CASSSRDYPSYEQYF. CDR3 nucleotide sequence: TGTGCCAGCAGCTCTAGGGACTACCCGTCCTACGAGCAGTACTTC.

In its sample, this clone was seen once. The CDR3 loop reads CASRPGTGGGEQYF. As DNA, the CDR3 is TGTGCCAGCAGACCCGGGACAGGGGGCGGTGAGCAGTACTTC. J is TRBJ2-7 and V is TRBV6-5, with 12 bases fitting TRBD1. CDR1 is MNHEY, CDR2 SVGAGI, per germline. V was clipped by 6 bases and J by 7 bases; unmatched bases: 7. CDR3 length equals 14 residues.

With respect to this clone: The same CDR3 can be traced to other DNA sequences in this sample. This chain joins TRBV19 and TRBJ2-7; 7 bases align to TRBD2. Looked up from germline, CDR1 is LNHDA and CDR2 is SQIVND (reference sequence). The CDR3 contains 13 residues. V shed 1 base and J 3 bases; nucleotides not matched to a gene: 0. CDR3 protein: CASSIAGGYEQYF. The CDR3 region has the DNA TGTGCCAGTAGTATAGCGGGGGGCTACGAGCAGTACTTC.

The chain links TRBV2 to TRBJ2-7, with 7 bases matching TRBD1. After removal of 11 bases from V and 0 bases from J, the junction contained 4 bases not matched to a gene. CDR1 SNHLY and CDR2 FYNNEI come from the germline V gene. The CDR3 is 12 residues long. The CDR3 loop is CAGRDSSYEQYF. The DNA of the CDR3 is TGTGCCGGCCGGGACAGCTCCTACGAGCAGTACTTC.

In regard to this clone: The junction and the germline gene differ at one end; a read error may be behind it. The chain is built from TRBV6-4 and TRBJ1-1; no reliable D call. The CDR3 sequence is 13 residues long. From germline, CDR1 is MRHNA and CDR2 SNTAGT. CDR3 DNA: TGTGCCAGCTCCTATCATAGGAACACTAAAGCTTTCTTT. Protein product: CASSYHRNTKAFF.

V gene TRBV4-1 combines with J gene TRBJ1-3; D remains unclear. CDR1 is MGHRA, CDR2 YSYEKL, per germline. The CDR3 runs 13 residues. Trimming cost V 1 base and J 4 bases, with 5 bases left between them. CDR3 nucleotide sequence: TGCGCCAGCAGCCAAGCGGGCGGAAACACCATATATTTT. As protein: CASSQAGGNTIYF.

CDR3 residues: CASSFDGRAAFNEQFF. In DNA form, the CDR3 reads TGTGCCAGCAGCTTCGATGGGAGGGCCGCATTCAATGAGCAGTTCTTC. This chain connects TRBV7-9 to TRBJ2-1, with 7 bases that match TRBD2. CDR3 length: 16 amino acids. Germline-derived CDR1 and CDR2 are SEHNR and FQNEAQ (reference sequence). V trimming: 3 bases; J trimming: 6 bases; junction bases outside the gene matches: 11. The full variable domain, with the rest looked up from reference TRBV7-9 and TRBJ2-1, is DTGVSQNPRHKITKRGQNVTFRCDPISEHNRLYWYRQTLGQGPEFLTYFQNEAQLEKSRLLSDRFSAERPKGSFSTLEIQRTEQGDSAMYLCASSFDGRAAFNEQFFGPGTRLTVL.

In this sample, this clone turned up once. The V gene is TRBV5-6, the J gene TRBJ2-7; TRBD1 is a possible D gene (5 bases). The germline V gene encodes CDR1 SGHDT and CDR2 YYEEEE. The CDR3 covers 11 residues. Trimming cost V 4 bases and J 4 bases, with 6 bases left between them. CDR3: CASSGQYEQYF. CDR3 DNA: TGTGCCAGCAGCGGACAATACGAGCAGTACTTC.

The rearrangement joins TRBV19 to TRBJ2-1; TRBD2 aligns across 12 bases. The CDR3 contains 15 residues. Germline V CDR1 and CDR2: LNHDA, SQIVND (reference sequence). V gave up 1 base and J gave up 8 bases; unmatched junction bases: 3. CDR3 protein: CASSIGLAGGYEQFF. Written as DNA, the CDR3 is TGTGCCAGTAGTATAGGGCTAGCGGGAGGGTATGAGCAGTTCTTC.

V gene TRBV25-1 combines with J gene TRBJ1-3; weak D call: TRBD1 (5 bases). V was shortened by 3 bases and J by 8 bases, with 14 bases between the two germline ends. From germline, CDR1 is MGHDK and CDR2 SYGVNS. This CDR3 region has 14 residues. DNA for the CDR3: TGTGCCAGCAGTGATTCGTGGGGGGGTGACACCATATATTTT. It is translated as CASSDSWGGDTIYF.

The chain links TRBV5-6 to TRBJ1-2; D is uncertain. Germline V gene lookup returns CDR1 SGHDT and CDR2 YYEEEE. Between the trimmed V and J ends, which lost 0 bases and 6 bases, there was a span of 9 bases. This CDR3 spans 13 amino acids. CDR3 DNA: TGTGCCAGCAGCTTGGTCAGAGTCGATGGCTACACCTTC. Translation gives CASSLVRVDGYTF.

The V and J genes are TRBV6-1 and TRBJ1-2; D gene uncertain. The germline gives CDR1 MNHNS, CDR2 SASEGT. V lost 3 bases and J 3 bases, leaving 11 bases between the germline ends. CDR3 length: 14 residues. This CDR3 reads CASSEVLLDYGYTF. CDR3 DNA sequence: TGTGCCAGCAGTGAGGTATTGCTGGACTATGGCTACACCTTC.

The chain is built from TRBV27 and TRBJ1-2; D is undetermined. Germline loops: CDR1 MNHEY, CDR2 SMNVEV (reference sequence). Between the trimmed V and J ends, which lost 1 base and 6 bases, there was a span of 12 bases. There are 14 residues in the CDR3. The CDR3 DNA is TGTGCCAGCAGTTTATATGGCGGTTACAATGGCTACACCTTC. It is translated as CASSLYGGYNGYTF.